Listed here are 9 T cell receptor beta chains from one sample, sequenced in a study of blood T cells in healthy people across ages (dated by TCRdb to about 2015). Library method: 5' RACE. This sample was sequenced with an Illumina HiSeq 2500. The second PCR ran for roughly 6 to 11 cycles and used a J-beta primer mix along with a sample-barcoded 5' primer. TCRdb reprocessed the public reads (quality trimming at Q25 with fastp, clone calling with MiXCR) and kept in-frame beta chains. Rows matching on CDR3 protein sequence are summarized as one entry with the most common DNA and genes. This sample comprises around 1.5 million distinct CDR3 sequences, about 31% of them detected only once. Roughly 10% of the sample is held by the ten biggest clonotypes. The sample was blood. The receptors here all came from a woman in her twenties or thirties in good health.

The table lists this clonotype with a few counts. The V call is TRBV3-1, the J call TRBJ2-7; TRBD2 is a possible D gene (7 bases). V was cut by 4 bases and J by 4 bases, with 11 bases left in between. The CDR3 runs to 13 residues. The germline V gene encodes CDR1 LGHDT and CDR2 YNNKEL (reference sequence). CDR3 loop: CASSPGGRYEQYF. CDR3 nucleotides: TGTGCCAGCAGCCCCGGGGGGCGGTACGAGCAGTACTTC.

Notes on this clonotype: A read error is possible here, since a much larger clone lies one base away. This chain connects TRBV7-9 to TRBJ2-1; D is perhaps TRBD1 or TRBD2 (5 bases each). The DNA end is more similar to TRBJ2-7, so the J call may be wrong. The CDR3 length is 17 residues. Per the germline V gene, CDR1 is SEHNR and CDR2 is FQNEAQ (reference sequence). This CDR3 reads CASSSGAGGQSAYEQYF. As DNA, the CDR3 is TGTGCCAGCAGCTCCGGGGCAGGCGGTCAAAGTGCCTACGAGCAGTACTTC.

CDR3 amino acids: CASSSLEPTSGRDFLYEQYF. CDR3 in DNA: TGTGCCAGCAGCTCCTTAGAACCGACTAGCGGGAGGGATTTCCTCTACGAGCAGTACTTC. This chain uses TRBV11-2 with TRBJ2-7; the match to TRBD2 covers 14 bases. Germline CDR1 is SGHAT and CDR2 is FQNNGV. V was clipped by 4 bases and J by 3 bases; unmatched bases: 17. The CDR3 extends over 20 amino acids.

The chain joins TRBV29-1 to TRBJ1-1; unclear D gene. V was clipped by 4 bases and J by 0 bases, with 6 bases between them. Germline V gene data show CDR1 as SQVTM and CDR2 as ANQGSEA. The CDR3 has 12 amino acids. The CDR3 reads CSVGELNTEAFF. In DNA, the CDR3 is TGCAGCGTTGGGGAATTGAACACTGAAGCTTTCTTT. The full variable domain, completed using reference TRBV29-1 and TRBJ1-1, is SAVISQKPSRDICQRGTSLTIQCQVDSQVTMMFWYRQQPGQSLTLIATANQGSEATYESGFVIDKFPISRPNLTFSTLTVSNMSPEDSSIYLCSVGELNTEAFFGQGTRLTVV.

The chain couples TRBV9 to TRBJ2-5; D is possibly TRBD2 (6 bases). Deletions cut 0 bases from V and 5 bases from J, with 17 bases between. This CDR3 is 16 amino acids long. Germline CDR1 reads SGDLS; CDR2 reads YYNGEE. In nucleotides, the CDR3 is TGTGCCAGCAGCGTAGGACTTCTGCGGGGCGGGGAGACCCAGTACTTC. Its translation is CASSVGLLRGGETQYF.

This clonotype was seen a handful of times. The V call is TRBV27, the J call TRBJ1-1; D unresolved. Germline CDR1 MNHEY, CDR2 SMNVEV (reference sequence). This CDR3 has 13 amino acids. V lost 0 bases, J lost 12 bases, and 14 bases lay in between. Here the CDR3 reads CASSLSNGPETFF. The CDR3 bases are TGTGCCAGCAGTTTATCGAACGGACCCGAGACTTTCTTT.

This clonotype was seen only a few times. The chain combines TRBV6-1 with TRBJ2-7, with D possibly being TRBD1 (6 bases). The CDR3 is made up of 14 amino acids. V shed 3 bases and J shed 7 bases, with 16 bases lying between them. Germline CDR1 and CDR2: MNHNS and SASEGT. The CDR3 loop reads CASSDRDTNWEQYF. The CDR3 bases are TGTGCCAGCAGTGACCGGGACACCAATTGGGAGCAGTACTTC.

The V call is TRBV25-1, the J call TRBJ1-1; possibly TRBD1 for D (6 bases). The CDR3 is 15 amino acids. Germline CDR1 reads MGHDK; CDR2 reads SYGVNS. Trimming took 6 bases from V and 6 from J, leaving 20 bases between them. The CDR3: CASRPIRQGSAEAFF. Here the CDR3 DNA reads TGTGCCAGCAGGCCAATCAGGCAGGGGAGCGCTGAAGCTTTCTTT.

V gene TRBV11-2 combines with J gene TRBJ2-7; a weak D match, TRBD1 (5 bases). Germline assignment: CDR1 SGHAT and CDR2 FQNNGV. Trimming removed 4 bases at V and 1 base at J, with 14 bases between. The CDR3 contains 15 residues. CDR3 coding DNA: TGTGCCAGCAGCTCGACAGCCATAGGTTCCTACGAGCAGTACTTC. Translation gives CASSSTAIGSYEQYF.